A single T cell receptor beta chain is shown here with its context. Its antigen is undetermined. This sample is part of a study of T cell responses to AZD1222 COVID-19 vaccine. Only in-frame clones appear in the TCRdb table, and some are missing; sequencing was by immunoSEQ multiplex PCR. The sample consists of more than 100,000 clones, around 92% of them appearing once. The study's findings and limits: White British people made up most donors, females outnumbered males, and clonal diversity was possibly underestimated. Baseline seropositivity characterized only six AZD1222 recipients. Every sample of the repertoires postdated the peak T cell response. Researchers report vaccine-associated CD4 TCRs spanning spike, with dominance at 160-218 and 743-854.

This receptor was obtained from an adult in good health. Source: peripheral blood, taken on day 0 of AZD1222 vaccination.

The CDR3 sequence: CASSLLAGVVNNEQFF. CDR3 coding DNA: TGTGCCAGCAGCTTACTAGCGGGGGTCGTAAACAATGAGCAGTTCTTC. This chain joins TRBV7-2 and TRBJ2-1; TRBD2 matches at 10 bases. Losses at the gene ends were 2 bases for V and 5 bases for J; bases not matched to a gene: 6. The CDR3 is 16 amino acids. Germline lookup yields CDR1 SGHTA and CDR2 FQGNSA.